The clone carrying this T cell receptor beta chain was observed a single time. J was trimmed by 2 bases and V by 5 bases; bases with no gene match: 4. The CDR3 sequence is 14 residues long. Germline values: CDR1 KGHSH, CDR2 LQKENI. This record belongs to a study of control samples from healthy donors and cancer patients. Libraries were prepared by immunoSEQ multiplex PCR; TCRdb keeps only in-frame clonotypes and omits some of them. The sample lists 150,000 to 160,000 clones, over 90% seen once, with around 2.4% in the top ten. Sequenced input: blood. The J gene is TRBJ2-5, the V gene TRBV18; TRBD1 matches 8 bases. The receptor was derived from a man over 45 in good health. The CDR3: CASSRQGMQETQYF. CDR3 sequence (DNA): TGTGCCAGCTCAAGACAGGGGATGCAAGAGACCCAGTACTTC.